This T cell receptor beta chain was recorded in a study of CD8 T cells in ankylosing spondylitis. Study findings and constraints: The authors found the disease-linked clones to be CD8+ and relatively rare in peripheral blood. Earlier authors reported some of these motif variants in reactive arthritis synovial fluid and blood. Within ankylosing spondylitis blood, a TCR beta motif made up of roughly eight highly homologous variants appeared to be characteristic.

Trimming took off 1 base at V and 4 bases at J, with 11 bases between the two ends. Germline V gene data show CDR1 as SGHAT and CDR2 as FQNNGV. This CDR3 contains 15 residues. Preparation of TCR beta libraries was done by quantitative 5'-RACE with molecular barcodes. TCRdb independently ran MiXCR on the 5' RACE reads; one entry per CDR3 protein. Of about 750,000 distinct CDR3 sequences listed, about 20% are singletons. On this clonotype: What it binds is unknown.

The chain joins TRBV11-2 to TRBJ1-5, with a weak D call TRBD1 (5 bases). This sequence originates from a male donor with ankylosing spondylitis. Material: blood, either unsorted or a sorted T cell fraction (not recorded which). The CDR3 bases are TGTGCCAGCAGCTTAGCGGGGGGACGGAATCAGCCCCAGCATTTT. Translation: CASSLAGGRNQPQHF.